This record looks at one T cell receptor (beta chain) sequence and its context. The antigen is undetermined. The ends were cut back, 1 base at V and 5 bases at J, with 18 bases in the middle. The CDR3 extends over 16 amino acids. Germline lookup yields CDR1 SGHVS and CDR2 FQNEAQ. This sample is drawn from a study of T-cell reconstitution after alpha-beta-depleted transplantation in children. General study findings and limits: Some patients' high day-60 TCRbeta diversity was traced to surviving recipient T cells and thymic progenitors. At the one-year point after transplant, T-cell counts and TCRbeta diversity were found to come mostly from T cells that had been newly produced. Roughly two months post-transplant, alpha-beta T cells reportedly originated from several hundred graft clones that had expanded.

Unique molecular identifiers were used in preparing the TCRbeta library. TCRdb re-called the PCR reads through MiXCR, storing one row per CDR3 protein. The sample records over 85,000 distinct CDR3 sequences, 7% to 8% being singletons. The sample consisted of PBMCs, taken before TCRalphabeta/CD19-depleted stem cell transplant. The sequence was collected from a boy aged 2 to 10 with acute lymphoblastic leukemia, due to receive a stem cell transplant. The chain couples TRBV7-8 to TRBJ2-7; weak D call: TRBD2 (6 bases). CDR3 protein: CASSLVGGFGGNEQYF. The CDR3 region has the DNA TGTGCCAGCAGCTTAGTAGGAGGGTTCGGAGGGAACGAGCAGTACTTC.